A single T cell receptor beta chain is shown here with its context. Its antigen is not known. The sample originates from a study of chemoradiotherapy in HPV16-positive cancers. Study-level results: Better recurrence-free survival went with HPV-responsive T-cell expansion in HPV16-positive patients. Candidate HPV-specific clones and E7-related TCR motifs grew in tumor during treatment.

Generated by immunoSEQ multiplex PCR, the TCRdb table keeps only in-frame clones and is missing some. The data contain approximately 8,400 clones, 70% to 90% of them seen just once; the ten biggest clones take up 1.9%. Germline values: CDR1 SGHNT, CDR2 YYREEE (reference sequence). The CDR3 is 17 residues long. V gave up 4 bases and J gave up 3 bases; unmatched junction bases: 11. This specimen was collected from a patient who underwent chemoradiotherapy. The chain uses TRBV5-4 and TRBJ2-3, with 10 positions matching TRBD2. This TCR was sampled from a human donor with HPV-associated anogenital cancer. The CDR3 here is CASSSQLAGGETDTQYF. DNA for the CDR3: TGTGCCAGCAGCAGCCAGTTAGCGGGGGGAGAAACAGATACGCAGTATTTT.